This T cell receptor beta chain was obtained from a study of T cells in Graves' hyperthyroidism and ophthalmopathy. The study, taken as a whole, reports: Prediction of ophthalmopathy progression came a median approximately 6.6 months pre-onset.

The CDR3 is 15 amino acids. Trimming cost V 5 bases and J 4 bases; bases outside gene matches: 10. Germline CDR1 and CDR2: SQVTM and ANQGSEA. This clonotype was counted many times. Its target is not known. RNA transcripts were the template for amplifying TCR beta CDR3 regions. The HTBI primer set served for first-round RT-PCR of the TCR CDR3. TCRdb fed the multiplex PCR reads into MiXCR, producing one record per CDR3 protein. The sample has hundreds of thousands of distinct CDR3 sequences, approximately 22% seen once. This rearrangement joins TRBV29-1 to TRBJ2-3; 9 bases agree with TRBD2. Sequencing was performed on blood. The source of this sequence is a woman aged 70-85 years with Graves' ophthalmopathy. The chain's CDR3 is CSVRTGTSSADTQYF. The CDR3 DNA reads TGCAGCGTTCGAACCGGGACTAGCTCTGCAGATACGCAGTATTTT.